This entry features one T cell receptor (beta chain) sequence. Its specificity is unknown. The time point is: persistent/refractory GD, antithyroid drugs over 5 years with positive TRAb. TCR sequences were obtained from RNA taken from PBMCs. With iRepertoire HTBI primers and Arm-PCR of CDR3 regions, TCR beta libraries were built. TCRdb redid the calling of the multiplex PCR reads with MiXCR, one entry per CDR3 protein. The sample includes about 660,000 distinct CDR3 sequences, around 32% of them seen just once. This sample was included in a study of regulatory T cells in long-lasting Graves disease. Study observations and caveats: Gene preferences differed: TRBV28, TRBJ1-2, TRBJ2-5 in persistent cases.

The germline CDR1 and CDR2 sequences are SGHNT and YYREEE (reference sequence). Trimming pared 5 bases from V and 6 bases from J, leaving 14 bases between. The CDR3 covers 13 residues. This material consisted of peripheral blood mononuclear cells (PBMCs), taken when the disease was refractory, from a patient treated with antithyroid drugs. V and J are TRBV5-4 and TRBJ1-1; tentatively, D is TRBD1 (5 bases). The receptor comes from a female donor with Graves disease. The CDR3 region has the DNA TGTGCCAGCAGTCCGGGACGCCGTTCTGAAGCTTTCTTT. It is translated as CASSPGRRSEAFF.